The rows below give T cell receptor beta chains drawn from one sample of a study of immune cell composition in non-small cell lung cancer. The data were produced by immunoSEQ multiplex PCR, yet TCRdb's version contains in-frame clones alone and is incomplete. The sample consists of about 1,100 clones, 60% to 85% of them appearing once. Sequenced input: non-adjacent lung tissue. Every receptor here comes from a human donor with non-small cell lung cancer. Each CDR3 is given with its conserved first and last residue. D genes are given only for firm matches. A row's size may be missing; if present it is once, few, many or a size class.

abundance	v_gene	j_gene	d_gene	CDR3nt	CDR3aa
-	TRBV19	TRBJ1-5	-	TGTGCCAGTACCCCCTCGGCAGGAAGAGTAGGTCAGCCCCAGCATTTT	CASTPSAGRVGQPQHF
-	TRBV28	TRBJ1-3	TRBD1	TGTGCCACCCAGGGGGGAGGAATCTCTGGAAACACCATATATTTT	CATQGGGISGNTIYF
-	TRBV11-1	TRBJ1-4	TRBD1	TGTGCCAGCAGCTTGGCCAGGGGGCAAAAAAAACTGTTTTTT	CASSLARGQKKLFF
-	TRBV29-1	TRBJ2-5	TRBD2	TGCAGCGCAGGGACTAGCGGGGGACGAGAGACCCAGTACTTC	CSAGTSGGRETQYF
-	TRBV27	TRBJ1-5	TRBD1	TGTGCCAGCAGTTCCCAGGGGGCACGGCAGCCCCAGCATTTT	CASSSQGARQPQHF
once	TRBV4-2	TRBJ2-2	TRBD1	TGTGCCAGCAGCTCGGGACAGGATAACACCGGGGAGCTGTTTTTT	CASSSGQDNTGELFF
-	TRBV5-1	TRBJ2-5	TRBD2	TGCGCCAGCAGCTTGGAAGGGGTAGCGGGGGCAAGCACCCAGTACTTC	CASSLEGVAGASTQYF
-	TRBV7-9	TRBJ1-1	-	TGTGCCATCTGGGGGGGGGAGAACACTGAAGCTTTCTTT	CAIWGGENTEAFF
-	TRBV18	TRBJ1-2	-	TGTGCCAGCTCGCTACAGGACTATGGCTACACCTTC	CASSLQDYGYTF
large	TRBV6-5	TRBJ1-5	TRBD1	TGTGCCAGCAGTTACTCGACAGGGACGGATCAGCCCCAGCATTTT	CASSYSTGTDQPQHF
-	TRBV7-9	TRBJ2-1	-	TGTGCCAGCAGCTTCACAGGGTATGAGCAGTTCTTC	CASSFTGYEQFF
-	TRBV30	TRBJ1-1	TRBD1	TGTGCCTGGGCGACAGGGGCGGCCACTGAAGCTTTCTTT	CAWATGAATEAFF
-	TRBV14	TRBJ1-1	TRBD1	TGTGCCAGCAGCTTCTACAGGGGGAACACTGAAGCTTTCTTT	CASSFYRGNTEAFF
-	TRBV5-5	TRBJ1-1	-	TGTGCCAGCACCCCTTGGACGGCGGGGGGGACTGAAGCTTTCTTT	CASTPWTAGGTEAFF
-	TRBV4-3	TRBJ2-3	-	TGCGCCAGCAGCCAAGAGGGGCGAATAGCCACAGATACGCAGTATTTT	CASSQEGRIATDTQYF
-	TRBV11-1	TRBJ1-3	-	TGTGCCAGCAGCCCTCGCGCGACAGCAGGAAACACCATATATTTT	CASSPRATAGNTIYF
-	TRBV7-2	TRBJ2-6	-	TGTGCCAGCAGCTTTTTCCTCTCGGGGGCCAACGTCCTGACTTTC	CASSFFLSGANVLTF
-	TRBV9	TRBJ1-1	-	TGTGCCAGCACCCCTCAGGGGATGGACACTGAAGCTTTCTTT	CASTPQGMDTEAFF
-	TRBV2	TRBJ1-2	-	TGTGCCAGCAGTGGGATAACAGAAAGTAACTATGGCTACACCTTC	CASSGITESNYGYTF
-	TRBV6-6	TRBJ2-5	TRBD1	TGTGCCAGCAGTCTGGGACAGAACCAAGAGACCCAGTACTTC	CASSLGQNQETQYF
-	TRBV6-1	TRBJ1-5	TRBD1	TGTGCCAGCAGTCGACAGGGAGAGAAGGATCAGCCCCAGCATTTT	CASSRQGEKDQPQHF
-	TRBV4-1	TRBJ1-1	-	TGCGCCAGCAGCACAGGTCGAGCCAATGGCGAAGCTTTCTTT	CASSTGRANGEAFF